This TCR beta chain was sequenced for a study of vaccination effects on CD4 cells after COVID-19. Worth noting for this clone: The antigen is undetermined.

The repertoire was sequenced with immunoSEQ multiplex PCR; TCRdb's copy has only in-frame clones and lacks some. The table shows more than 55,000 clones, with approximately 72% occurring only once. CD4+ T cell isolation took place after less than 13 days of culture. Vaccination of participants consisted of two doses of either the BNT162b2 or mRNA-1273 vaccine. The V and J ends lost 5 bases and 1 base respectively, with 13 bases between them. The CDR3 is 15 residues long. Germline assignment: CDR1 LNHDA and CDR2 SQIVND (reference sequence). The chain joins TRBV19 to TRBJ2-3; TRBD2 is a possible D gene (6 bases). The source is a human donor who received a COVID-19 vaccine. Sequenced material: CD4+ T cells from PBMCs cultured without peptide, taken after COVID-19 vaccination. The CDR3 region has the DNA TGTGCCAGTAGTTCACGGCGGGGAGGCACAGATACGCAGTATTTT. This encodes CASSSRRGGTDTQYF.